The 11 T cell receptor beta chains in this list originate from one sample, sequenced in a study of OX40 agonist ivuxolimab in advanced cancers. Here immunoSEQ multiplex PCR was the method, and the copy in TCRdb shows in-frame clones only, minus some. The sample consists of roughly 91,000 clones, approximately 95% of them appearing once. The material was CD4+ or CD8+ T cells sorted from blood, obtained in a trial of the OX40 agonist ivuxolimab. Receptor source: an adult with an advanced solid tumor such as melanoma, head and neck, liver or kidney cancer.

The chain uses TRBV29-1 and TRBJ2-7; D not resolved. V lost 1 base and J 7 bases, leaving 8 bases between the germline ends. This CDR3 has 11 residues. Per the germline V gene, CDR1 is SQVTM and CDR2 is ANQGSEA. The CDR3 DNA follows: TGCAGCGTTGAAGTCCGAAGGGAGCAGTACTTC. Amino acid sequence: CSVEVRREQYF.

The chain combines TRBV7-2 with TRBJ2-7; 9 bases agree with TRBD1. The CDR3 extends over 14 amino acids. J lost 5 bases, V lost 5 bases, and 7 bases had no gene match. In germline, CDR1 is SGHTA, CDR2 FQGNSA. In DNA form, the CDR3 reads TGTGCCAGCAGCCCACAGGGGGCGTTCCACGAGCAGTACTTC. It encodes CASSPQGAFHEQYF.

V gene TRBV11-1 combines with J gene TRBJ2-7; D remains ambiguous. Deletions cut 5 bases from V and 0 bases from J, with 11 bases between. Germline values: CDR1 SGHAT, CDR2 FQDESV (reference sequence). The CDR3 has 14 residues. Here the CDR3 reads CASSPRYNSYEQYF. For the CDR3, the DNA is TGTGCCAGCAGCCCCAGGTACAACTCCTACGAGCAGTACTTC.

The chain links TRBV25-1 to TRBJ2-1, with D perhaps matching TRBD1 (5 bases). The V end lost 4 bases, the J end lost 9 bases, and 7 bases lay between the germline ends. CDR3 length: 11 amino acids. CDR1 is MGHDK and CDR2 is SYGVNS in the germline V gene. CDR3 nucleotide sequence: TGTGCCAGCAGTGGCAGGGCTGAGCAGTTCTTC. As protein: CASSGRAEQFF.

The gene calls are TRBV5-1 and TRBJ2-1, with 9 bases fitting TRBD2. CDR1 SGHRS and CDR2 YFSETQ come from the germline V gene. Germline trimming cut 4 bases from V and 0 bases from J; bases unmatched to any gene: 5. The CDR3 consists of 16 residues. CDR3 in amino acids: CASSQGLASSYNEQFF. The CDR3 DNA is TGCGCCAGCAGCCAAGGACTAGCGAGCTCCTACAATGAGCAGTTCTTC.

The chain couples TRBV6-6 to TRBJ1-1; possibly TRBD1 for D (6 bases). The CDR3 is 15 amino acids. Between the trimmed V and J ends, which lost 0 bases and 0 bases, there was a span of 8 bases. Germline lookup yields CDR1 MNHNY and CDR2 SVGAGI (reference sequence). DNA for the CDR3: TGTGCCAGCAGTTACTCAGGGGGGATGAACACTGAAGCTTTCTTT. Encoded protein: CASSYSGGMNTEAFF.

The chain combines TRBV7-3 with TRBJ2-2, with D possibly matching TRBD2 (5 bases). Germline V gives CDR1 SGHTA, CDR2 FQGTGA. CDR3 size: 15 residues. Trimming took off 5 bases at V and 5 bases at J, with 15 bases between the two ends. Here the CDR3 reads CASSPSPGNTGELFF. The DNA of the CDR3 is TGTGCCAGCAGCCCCAGCCCGGGAAATACCGGGGAGCTGTTTTTT.

This sequence joins TRBV14 and TRBJ1-1; D gene uncertain. This CDR3 comprises 13 residues. With 4 bases removed from V and 1 base from J, the gap between germline ends came to 7 bases. Germline loops: CDR1 SGHDN, CDR2 FVKESK. The DNA for the CDR3 is TGTGCCAGCAGCCGATGGGGGAACACTGAAGCTTTCTTT. It is translated as CASSRWGNTEAFF.

The V gene is TRBV7-6, the J gene TRBJ2-1; a possible D gene is TRBD2 (6 bases). Between the trimmed V and J ends, which lost 1 base and 8 bases, there was a span of 15 bases. CDR3 size: 15 residues. Germline lookup yields CDR1 SGHVS and CDR2 FNYEAQ. The CDR3 DNA sequence: TGTGCCAGCAGCTTAGACGGCGGGACCGGCTATGAGCAGTTCTTC. This translates into CASSLDGGTGYEQFF.

The V and J genes are TRBV11-3 and TRBJ2-5, with D unclear. Germline V gene sequence: CDR1 SGHNT, CDR2 YENEEA. The CDR3 contains 13 residues. Trimming cost V 2 bases and J 2 bases, with 6 bases left between them. The CDR3: CASSLRWQETQYF. The CDR3 coding sequence is TGTGCCAGCAGCTTACGGTGGCAAGAGACCCAGTACTTC.

V is TRBV6-5 and J is TRBJ2-7, with 10 bases aligning to TRBD1. The CDR3 is 15 amino acids. Germline CDR1 reads MNHEY; CDR2 reads SVGAGI. V lost 3 bases, J lost 6 bases, and 8 bases stayed unmatched. The CDR3 nucleotides are TGTGCCAGCAGTTATCGCGACAGGGGGCCCGGCGAGCAGTACTTC. Its protein is CASSYRDRGPGEQYF.